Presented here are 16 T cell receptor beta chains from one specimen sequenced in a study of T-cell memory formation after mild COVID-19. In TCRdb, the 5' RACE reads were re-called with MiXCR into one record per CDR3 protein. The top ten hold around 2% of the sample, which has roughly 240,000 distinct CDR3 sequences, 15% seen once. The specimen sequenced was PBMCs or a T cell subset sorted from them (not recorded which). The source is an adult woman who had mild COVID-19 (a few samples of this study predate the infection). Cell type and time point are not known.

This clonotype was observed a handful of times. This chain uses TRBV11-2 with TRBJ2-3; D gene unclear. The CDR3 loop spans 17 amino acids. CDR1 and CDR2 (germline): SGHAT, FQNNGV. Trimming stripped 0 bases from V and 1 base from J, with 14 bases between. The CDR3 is CASSLDSAATGTDTQYF. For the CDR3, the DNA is TGTGCCAGCAGCTTAGATTCCGCTGCAACAGGCACAGATACGCAGTATTTT.

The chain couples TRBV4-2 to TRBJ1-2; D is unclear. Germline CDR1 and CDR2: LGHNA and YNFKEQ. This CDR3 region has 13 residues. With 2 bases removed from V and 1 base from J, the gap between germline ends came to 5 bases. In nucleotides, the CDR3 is TGTGCCAGCAGCCAAAGGGATAACTATGGCTACACCTTC. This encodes CASSQRDNYGYTF.

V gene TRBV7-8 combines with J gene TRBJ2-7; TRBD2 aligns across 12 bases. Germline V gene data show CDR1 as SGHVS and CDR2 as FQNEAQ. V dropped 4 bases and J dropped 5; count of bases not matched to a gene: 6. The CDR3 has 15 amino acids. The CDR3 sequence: CASSSRRLAGDEQYF. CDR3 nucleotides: TGTGCCAGCAGCTCCCGCCGACTAGCGGGAGACGAGCAGTACTTC.

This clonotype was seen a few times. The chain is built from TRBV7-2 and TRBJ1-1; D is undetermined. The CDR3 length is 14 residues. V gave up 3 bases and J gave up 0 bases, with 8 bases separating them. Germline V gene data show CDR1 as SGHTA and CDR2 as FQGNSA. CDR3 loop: CASSLGFMNTEAFF. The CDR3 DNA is TGTGCCAGCAGCTTGGGGTTCATGAACACTGAAGCTTTCTTT.

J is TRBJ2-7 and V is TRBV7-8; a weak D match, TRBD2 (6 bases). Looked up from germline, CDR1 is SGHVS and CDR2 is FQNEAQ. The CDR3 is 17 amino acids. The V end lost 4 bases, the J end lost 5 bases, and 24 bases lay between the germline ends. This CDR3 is CASSWNRGGAFRNEQYF. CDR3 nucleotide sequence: TGTGCCAGCAGCTGGAATAGGGGAGGAGCATTTAGGAACGAGCAGTACTTC.

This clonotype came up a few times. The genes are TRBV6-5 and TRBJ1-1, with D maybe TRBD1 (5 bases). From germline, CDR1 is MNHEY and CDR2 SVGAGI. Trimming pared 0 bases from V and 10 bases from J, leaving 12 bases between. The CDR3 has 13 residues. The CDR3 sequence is CASSYSRQTTAFF. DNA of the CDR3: TGTGCCAGCAGTTACTCTAGACAGACAACAGCTTTCTTT.

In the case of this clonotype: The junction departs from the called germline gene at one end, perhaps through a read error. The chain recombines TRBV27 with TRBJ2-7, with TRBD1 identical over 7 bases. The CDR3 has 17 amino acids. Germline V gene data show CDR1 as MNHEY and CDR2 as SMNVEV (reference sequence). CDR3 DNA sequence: TGTTCCAGCACCTTCGGCCCGGGGACAGCCGTTTCCTACGAGCAGTACTTC. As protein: CSSTFGPGTAVSYEQYF.

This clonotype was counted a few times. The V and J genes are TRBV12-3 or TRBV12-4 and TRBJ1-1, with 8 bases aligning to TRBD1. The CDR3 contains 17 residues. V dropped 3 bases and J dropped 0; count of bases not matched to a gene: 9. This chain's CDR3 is CASSFRQGYSLNTEAFF. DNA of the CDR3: TGTGCCAGCAGTTTCCGACAGGGGTATTCCCTGAACACTGAAGCTTTCTTT.

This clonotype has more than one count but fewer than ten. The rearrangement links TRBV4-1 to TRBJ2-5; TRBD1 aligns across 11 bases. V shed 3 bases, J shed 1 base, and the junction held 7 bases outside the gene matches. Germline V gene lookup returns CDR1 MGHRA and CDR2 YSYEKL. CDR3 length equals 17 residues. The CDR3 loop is CASSHGQGARSQETQYF. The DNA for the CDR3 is TGCGCCAGCAGCCACGGACAGGGGGCGCGCTCCCAAGAGACCCAGTACTTC.

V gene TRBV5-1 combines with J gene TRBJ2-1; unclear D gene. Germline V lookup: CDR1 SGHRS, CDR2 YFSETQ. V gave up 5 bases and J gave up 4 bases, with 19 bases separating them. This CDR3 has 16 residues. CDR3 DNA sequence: TGCGCCAGCAGTTCCTCCGGGTCCCCAGCTTACAATGAGCAGTTCTTC. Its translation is CASSSSGSPAYNEQFF.

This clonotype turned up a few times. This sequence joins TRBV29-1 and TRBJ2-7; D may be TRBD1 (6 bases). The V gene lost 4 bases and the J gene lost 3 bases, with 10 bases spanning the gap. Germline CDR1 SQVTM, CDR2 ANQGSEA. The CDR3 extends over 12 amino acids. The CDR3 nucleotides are TGCAGCGTTGCTCGGACAGACTACGAGCAGTACTTC. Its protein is CSVARTDYEQYF.

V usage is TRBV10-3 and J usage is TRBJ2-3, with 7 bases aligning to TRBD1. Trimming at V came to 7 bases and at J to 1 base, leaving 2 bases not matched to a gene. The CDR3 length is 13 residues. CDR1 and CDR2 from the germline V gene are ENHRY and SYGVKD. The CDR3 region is CAIMGTGTDTQYF. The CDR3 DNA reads TGTGCCATCATGGGGACAGGCACAGATACGCAGTATTTT.

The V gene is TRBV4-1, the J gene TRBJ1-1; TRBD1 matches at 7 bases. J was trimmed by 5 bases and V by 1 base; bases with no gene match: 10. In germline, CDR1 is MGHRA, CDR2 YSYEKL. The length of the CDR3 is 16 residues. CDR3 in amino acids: CASSQVREGARTEAFF. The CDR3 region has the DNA TGCGCCAGCAGCCAAGTTCGAGAGGGGGCGCGGACTGAAGCTTTCTTT.

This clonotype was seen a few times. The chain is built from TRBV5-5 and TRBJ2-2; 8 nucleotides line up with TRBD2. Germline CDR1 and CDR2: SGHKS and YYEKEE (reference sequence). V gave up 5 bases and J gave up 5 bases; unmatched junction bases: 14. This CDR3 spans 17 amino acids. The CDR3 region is CASSYGLAPSLTGELFF. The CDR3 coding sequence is TGTGCCAGCAGTTATGGACTAGCTCCCTCACTTACCGGGGAGCTGTTTTTT.

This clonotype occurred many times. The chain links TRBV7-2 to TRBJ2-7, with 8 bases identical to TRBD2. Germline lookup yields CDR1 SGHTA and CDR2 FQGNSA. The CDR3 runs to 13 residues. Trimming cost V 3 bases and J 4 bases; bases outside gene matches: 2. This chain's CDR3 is CASSFGRAYEQYF. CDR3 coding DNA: TGTGCCAGCAGCTTCGGGAGGGCGTACGAGCAGTACTTC.

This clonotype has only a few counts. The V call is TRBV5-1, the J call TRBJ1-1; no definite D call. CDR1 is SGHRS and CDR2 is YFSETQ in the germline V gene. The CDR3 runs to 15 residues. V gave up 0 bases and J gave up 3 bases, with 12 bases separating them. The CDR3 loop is CASSLARAEDTEAFF. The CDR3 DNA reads TGCGCCAGCAGCTTGGCAAGGGCGGAGGACACTGAAGCTTTCTTT.